This TCR beta chain was profiled in a study of early stage breast cancer tumors. Study-wide background: The ER+/PR+/HER2- tumors included 7 to 9 ductal and a few lobular carcinomas. Average read coverage per sample was approximately 9.1-fold.

Sequenced by immunoSEQ multiplex PCR; TCRdb stores in-frame clones only, minus some. The top ten hold about 3.4% of the sample, which has fewer than 70,000 clones, more than 60% seen once. Overall study results and limits: Tumors had about 2.3-fold higher T cell density than normal breast. Enriched TCRB sequences shared across patients were mostly commonly generated sequences.

The CDR3 runs 15 residues. The V segment lost 6 bases and the J segment 5 bases; nucleotides outside the gene matches: 5. Germline CDR1 and CDR2: SNHLY and FYNNEI. Regarding this clone: Its antigen is still unknown.

This TCR derives from a person aged 30-39 years with breast cancer. The sample consisted of blood. This chain links TRBV2 with TRBJ2-5, with 14 positions matching TRBD2. The CDR3 DNA is TGTGCCAGCAGCGGGACTAGCGGGAGTGGCGAGACCCAGTACTTC. Its translation is CASSGTSGSGETQYF. The full variable domain, in which reference TRBV2 and TRBJ2-5 provide the parts outside the CDR3, is EPEVTQTPSHQVTQMGQEVILRCVPISNHLYFYWYRQILGQKVEFLVSFYNNEISEKSEIFDDQFSVERPDGSNFTLKIRSTKLEDSAMYFCASSGTSGSGETQYFGPGTRLLVL.